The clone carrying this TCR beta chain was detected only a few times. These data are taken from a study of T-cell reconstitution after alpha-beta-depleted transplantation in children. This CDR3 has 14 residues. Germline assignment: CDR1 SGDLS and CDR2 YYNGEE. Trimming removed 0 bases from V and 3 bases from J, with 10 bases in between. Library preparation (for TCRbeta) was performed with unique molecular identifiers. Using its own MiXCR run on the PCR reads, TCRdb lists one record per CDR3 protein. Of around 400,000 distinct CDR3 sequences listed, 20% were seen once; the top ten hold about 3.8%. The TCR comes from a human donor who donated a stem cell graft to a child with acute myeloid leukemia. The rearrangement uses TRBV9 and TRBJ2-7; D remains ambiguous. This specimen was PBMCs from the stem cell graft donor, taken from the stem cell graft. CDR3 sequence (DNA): TGTGCCAGCAGCGTAGCTTCGGCCTACTACGAGCAGTACTTC. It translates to CASSVASAYYEQYF.